This TCR beta chain was profiled in a study of blood T cell repertoires in COVID-19. Study-wide context: Sample material is recorded as cDNA or gDNA derived from T cells, B-cell-depleted T cells, or PBMCs.

The CDR3 spans 15 residues. Trimming stripped 1 base from V and 0 bases from J, with 9 bases between. Germline CDR1 reads SNHLY; CDR2 reads FYNNEI. Only in-frame clones appear in the TCRdb table, and some are missing; sequencing was by immunoSEQ multiplex PCR. The table includes more than 400,000 clones, 75% to 90% detected once. This clonotype originated in a woman between 18 and 29 years old who had recovered from COVID-19. This chain links TRBV2 with TRBJ1-2; D is uncertain. The sequenced material came from PBMCs or T cells enriched from blood (not recorded which). CDR3 in amino acids: CASSEGRGSNYGYTF. The CDR3 DNA sequence: TGTGCCAGCAGTGAAGGGCGGGGTTCTAACTATGGCTACACCTTC.